The 21 T cell receptor beta chains below all came from one sample that was sequenced in a study of cytomegalovirus exposure and HLA in healthy donors. TCRdb's copy holds only in-frame clones and misses some; the assay was immunoSEQ multiplex PCR. Found here are 55,000 to 80,000 clones, about 95% of them singletons; the top ten hold approximately 3.4%. The sequenced sample consisted of PBMCs. The receptors come from a man aged 18-30 years in good health and CMV-seronegative.

This sequence joins TRBV7-2 and TRBJ1-3; D unresolved. Per germline, CDR1 SGHTA and CDR2 FQGNSA. The CDR3 consists of 14 residues. The V gene lost 5 bases and the J gene lost 3 bases, with 11 bases spanning the gap. CDR3 DNA sequence: TGTGCCAGCAGCGTAGACGGGTTTGGAAACACCATATATTTT. Translated: CASSVDGFGNTIYF.

DNA of the CDR3: TGTGCCAGCAGCCAAGCAGGGACAGTTTACTCTGGGGCCAACGTCCTGACTTTC. Translated, it gives CASSQAGTVYSGANVLTF. The chain employs TRBV14 and TRBJ2-6, with TRBD1 identical over 7 bases. This CDR3 comprises 18 residues. Germline V lookup: CDR1 SGHDN, CDR2 FVKESK. Losses at the gene ends were 1 base for V and 0 bases for J; bases not matched to a gene: 6. The full variable domain, completed using reference TRBV14 and TRBJ2-6, is EAGVTQFPSHSVIEKGQTVTLRCDPISGHDNLYWYRRVMGKEIKFLLHFVKESKQDESGMPNNRFLAERTGGTYSTLKVQPAELEDSGVYFCASSQAGTVYSGANVLTFGAGSRLTVL.

The rearrangement joins TRBV19 to TRBJ1-2; D remains ambiguous. CDR1 and CDR2 (germline): LNHDA, SQIVND (reference sequence). Trimming left V 1 base short and J 0 bases short, with 6 bases between. This CDR3 is built from 14 residues. CDR3 in amino acids: CASSIVAANYGYTF. The CDR3 DNA reads as TGTGCCAGTAGTATAGTAGCAGCTAACTATGGCTACACCTTC.

The V and J genes are TRBV20-1 and TRBJ1-1, with 8 nucleotides matching TRBD1. The junction had 7 bases not matched to a gene; V was cut back by 6 bases and J by 10 bases. The germline V gene encodes CDR1 DFQATT and CDR2 SNEGSKA (reference sequence). This CDR3 is 11 amino acids long. The CDR3 region is CSALTGALAFF. The DNA for the CDR3 is TGCAGTGCCTTGACAGGGGCCTTAGCTTTCTTT.

The V gene is TRBV5-1, the J gene TRBJ1-2; 9 bases fit TRBD1. J gave up 6 bases and V 0 bases, and 9 bases lay outside the gene matches. The germline V gene encodes CDR1 SGHRS and CDR2 YFSETQ. The CDR3 extends over 16 amino acids. CDR3 loop: CASSLAVGTGYDGYTF. The DNA for the CDR3 is TGCGCCAGCAGCTTGGCGGTTGGGACAGGGTACGATGGCTACACCTTC.

The chain couples TRBV27 to TRBJ1-5, with TRBD1 matching over 7 bases. Germline lookup yields CDR1 MNHEY and CDR2 SMNVEV (reference sequence). With V trimmed by 6 bases and J by 5 bases, 7 bases remained unmatched. This CDR3 has 14 amino acids. CDR3 sequence: CASRRDRRDQPQHF. In DNA, the CDR3 is TGTGCCAGCAGGCGGGACAGACGAGATCAGCCCCAGCATTTT.

This chain connects TRBV19 to TRBJ1-1; D ambiguous. Germline CDR1 reads LNHDA; CDR2 reads SQIVND (reference sequence). The CDR3 covers 15 residues. V was pared by 0 bases and J by 5 bases, with 13 bases between. The CDR3 loop reads CASSIDRQVSTEAFF. As DNA, the CDR3 is TGTGCCAGTAGTATAGATAGGCAGGTCAGTACTGAAGCTTTCTTT.

V usage is TRBV13 and J usage is TRBJ2-3; unclear D gene. Per germline, CDR1 PRHDT and CDR2 FYEKMQ (reference sequence). V lost 10 bases and J lost 4, with 18 bases in between. The length of the CDR3 is 14 residues. The CDR3, as DNA: TGTGCCACCTGCTTGGGTATTGGAGCAGATACGCAGTATTTT. Its translation: CATCLGIGADTQYF.

The chain couples TRBV6-1 to TRBJ1-2; 7 nucleotides align to TRBD1. Per the germline V gene, CDR1 is MNHNS and CDR2 is SASEGT. There are 16 residues in the CDR3. Unmatched junction bases numbered 8, after V lost 2 bases and J lost 2 bases. CDR3 sequence: CASSEIGGGANYGYTF. DNA for the CDR3: TGTGCCAGCAGTGAAATAGGAGGGGGCGCGAACTATGGCTACACCTTC.

The chain combines TRBV19 with TRBJ1-1, with D possibly TRBD1 on 6 matching bases. CDR1 is LNHDA and CDR2 is SQIVND in the germline V gene (reference sequence). CDR3 length: 11 residues. V was cut by 7 bases and J by 5 bases, with 8 bases left in between. CDR3 amino acids: CASMGATEAFF. The CDR3 DNA reads as TGTGCCAGTATGGGGGCTACTGAAGCTTTCTTT. Together with reference TRBV19 and TRBJ1-1, the CDR3 gives the full variable domain: DGGITQSPKYLFRKEGQNVTLSCEQNLNHDAMYWYRQDPGQGLRLIYYSQIVNDFQKGDIAEGYSVSREKKESFPLTVTSAQKNPTAFYLCASMGATEAFFGQGTRLTVV.

V and J are TRBV11-2 and TRBJ2-1; D is perhaps TRBD1 (5 bases). Trimming stripped 1 base from V and 8 bases from J, with 9 bases between. Germline assignment: CDR1 SGHAT and CDR2 FQNNGV. The length of the CDR3 is 13 residues. The CDR3 DNA reads TGTGCCAGCAGCTTAGGCCGGACACATGAGCAGTTCTTC. Translating gives CASSLGRTHEQFF.

V usage is TRBV9 and J usage is TRBJ2-7; D is unresolved. V was trimmed by 2 bases and J by 2 bases, leaving 14 bases between them. This CDR3 comprises 15 residues. The germline gives CDR1 SGDLS, CDR2 YYNGEE. CDR3 in amino acids: CASSVRTGSTYEQYF. The CDR3 nucleotides read TGTGCCAGCAGCGTTCGTACGGGTTCTACCTACGAGCAGTACTTC.

J is TRBJ1-2 and V is TRBV30; 7 bases agree with TRBD1. This CDR3 contains 13 residues. J was trimmed by 3 bases and V by 7 bases; bases with no gene match: 8. Per germline, CDR1 GTSNPN and CDR2 SVGIG (reference sequence). The CDR3, as DNA: TGTGCCTACCCCCGGGACAGAGACTATGGCTACACCTTC. Its translation: CAYPRDRDYGYTF.

The rearrangement links TRBV30 to TRBJ2-7; tentative D call: TRBD1 (5 bases). The CDR3 covers 11 residues. In germline, CDR1 is GTSNPN, CDR2 SVGIG (reference sequence). Trimming took 1 base from V and 4 from J, leaving 5 bases between them. The CDR3 sequence: CAWSDRYEQYF. Here the CDR3 DNA reads TGTGCCTGGAGTGACAGGTACGAGCAGTACTTC.

The chain has TRBV18 and TRBJ1-1; D gene ambiguous. The CDR3 totals 12 residues. Germline loops: CDR1 KGHSH, CDR2 LQKENI. The V end lost 2 bases, the J end lost 6 bases, and 7 bases lay between the germline ends. This CDR3 reads CASSPFSPEAFF. DNA of the CDR3: TGTGCCAGCTCACCATTTAGCCCTGAAGCTTTCTTT.

This chain uses TRBV27 with TRBJ2-7; D is undetermined. V was pared by 6 bases and J by 2 bases, with 11 bases between. Germline V gene sequence: CDR1 MNHEY, CDR2 SMNVEV (reference sequence). CDR3 size: 13 residues. The CDR3 DNA reads as TGTGCCAGCAGCATGACAAAAGCCTACGAGCAGTACTTC. Amino acids: CASSMTKAYEQYF.

The chain employs TRBV7-9 and TRBJ2-1, with 10 positions matching TRBD2. Looked up from germline, CDR1 is SEHNR and CDR2 is FQNEAQ (reference sequence). V lost 4 bases, J lost 5 bases, and 5 bases stayed unmatched. The CDR3 covers 15 residues. The CDR3 region has the DNA TGTGCCAGCAGCTCCACGGGACTAGCGCACAATGAGCAGTTCTTC. Residues: CASSSTGLAHNEQFF.

V usage is TRBV10-3 and J usage is TRBJ2-7; 8 bases match TRBD1. The CDR3 loop spans 15 amino acids. Germline lookup yields CDR1 ENHRY and CDR2 SYGVKD. The junction had 11 bases not matched to a gene; V was cut back by 4 bases and J by 6 bases. CDR3 DNA sequence: TGTGCCATCAGTGGATCTGGGACGGGACAGGCCGAGCAGTACTTC. Amino acid sequence: CAISGSGTGQAEQYF.

The chain recombines TRBV27 with TRBJ1-1; no clear D gene. Germline assignment: CDR1 MNHEY and CDR2 SMNVEV (reference sequence). The CDR3 covers 13 residues. V lost 2 bases to trimming and J lost 0 bases, with 4 bases between them. In nucleotides, the CDR3 is TGTGCCAGCAGTTTAACGGTGAACACTGAAGCTTTCTTT. Amino acids: CASSLTVNTEAFF.

The rearrangement uses TRBV4-2 and TRBJ2-7; the match to TRBD2 covers 10 bases. The CDR3 has 17 residues. The V gene end was trimmed by 0 bases and the J gene end by 4 bases; junction bases not matched to a gene: 9. Looked up from germline, CDR1 is LGHNA and CDR2 is YNFKEQ. CDR3 DNA sequence: TGTGCCAGCAGCCAAGATATGCTCGGACTAGCGGCTTACGAGCAGTACTTC. Protein sequence: CASSQDMLGLAAYEQYF.

This sequence joins TRBV27 and TRBJ1-2; D gene unclear. The CDR3 length is 14 residues. V lost 8 bases to trimming and J lost 4 bases, with 17 bases between them. Germline CDR1 is MNHEY and CDR2 is SMNVEV (reference sequence). DNA for the CDR3: TGTGCCAGCGGTGGTAGCGAGCCACGCTATGGCTACACCTTC. Amino acids: CASGGSEPRYGYTF.